This T cell receptor beta chain was documented in a study of T cells expressing NK-cell markers. With UMIs, 5'RACE template switching was used to make TCR beta cDNA. From the 5' RACE reads, TCRdb lists one entry per CDR3 protein and no DNA. The table for this sample gives 350,000 to 450,000 distinct CDR3 sequences. The CDR3 extends over 17 amino acids. CDR1 and CDR2 from the germline V gene are MGHRA and YSYEKL. Sequencing input: blood T cells: a sorted CD56 or NKG2C T cell subset, CD4+ or CD8+ T cells, or bulk PBMC T cells (not recorded which). This TCR was sampled from a man between 18 and 69 years old in good health. The gene calls are TRBV4-1 and TRBJ2-1; TCRdb lists TRBD1, though no DNA is available to test this call. The CDR3 reads CASSQDPRGAAYNEQFF.